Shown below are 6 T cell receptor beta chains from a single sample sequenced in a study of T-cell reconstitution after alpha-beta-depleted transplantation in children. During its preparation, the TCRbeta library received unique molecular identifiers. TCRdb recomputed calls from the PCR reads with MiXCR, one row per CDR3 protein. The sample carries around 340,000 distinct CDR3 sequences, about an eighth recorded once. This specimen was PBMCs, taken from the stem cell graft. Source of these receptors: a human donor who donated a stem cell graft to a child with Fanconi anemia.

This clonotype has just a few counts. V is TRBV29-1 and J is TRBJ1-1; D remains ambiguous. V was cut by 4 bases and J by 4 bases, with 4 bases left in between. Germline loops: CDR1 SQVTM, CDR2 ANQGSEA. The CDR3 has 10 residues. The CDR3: CSVGVTEAFF. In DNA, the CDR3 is TGCAGCGTTGGGGTCACTGAAGCTTTCTTT. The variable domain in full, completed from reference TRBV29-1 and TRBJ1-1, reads SAVISQKPSRDICQRGTSLTIQCQVDSQVTMMFWYRQQPGQSLTLIATANQGSEATYESGFVIDKFPISRPNLTFSTLTVSNMSPEDSSIYLCSVGVTEAFFGQGTRLTVV.

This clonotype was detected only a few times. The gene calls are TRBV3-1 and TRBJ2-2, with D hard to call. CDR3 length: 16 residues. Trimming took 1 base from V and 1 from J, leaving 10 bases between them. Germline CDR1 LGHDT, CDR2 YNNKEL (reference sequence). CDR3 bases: TGTGCCAGCAGCCAAGCAATTAGAATGAACACCGGGGAGCTGTTTTTT. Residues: CASSQAIRMNTGELFF. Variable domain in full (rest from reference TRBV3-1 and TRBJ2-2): DTAVSQTPKYLVTQMGNDKSIKCEQNLGHDTMYWYKQDSKKFLKIMFSYNNKELIINETVPNRFSPKSPDKAHLNLHINSLELGDSAVYFCASSQAIRMNTGELFFGEGSRLTVL.

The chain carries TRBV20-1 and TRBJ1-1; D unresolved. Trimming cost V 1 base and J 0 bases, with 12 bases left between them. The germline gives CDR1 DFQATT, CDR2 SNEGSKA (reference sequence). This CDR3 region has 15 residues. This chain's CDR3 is CSARGKSRLNTEAFF. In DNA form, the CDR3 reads TGCAGTGCTAGAGGGAAATCTAGGTTGAACACTGAAGCTTTCTTT.

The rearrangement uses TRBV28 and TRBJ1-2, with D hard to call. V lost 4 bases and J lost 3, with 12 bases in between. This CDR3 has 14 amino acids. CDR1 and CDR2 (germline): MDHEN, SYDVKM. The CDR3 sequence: CASSYPGRDYGYTF. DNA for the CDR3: TGTGCCAGCAGTTATCCCGGACGGGACTATGGCTACACCTTC.

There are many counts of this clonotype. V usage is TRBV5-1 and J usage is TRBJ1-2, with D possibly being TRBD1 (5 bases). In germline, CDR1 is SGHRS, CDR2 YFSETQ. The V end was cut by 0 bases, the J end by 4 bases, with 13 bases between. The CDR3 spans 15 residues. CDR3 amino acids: CASSLDSGRTYGYTF. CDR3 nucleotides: TGCGCCAGCAGCTTGGATTCGGGACGGACCTATGGCTACACCTTC.

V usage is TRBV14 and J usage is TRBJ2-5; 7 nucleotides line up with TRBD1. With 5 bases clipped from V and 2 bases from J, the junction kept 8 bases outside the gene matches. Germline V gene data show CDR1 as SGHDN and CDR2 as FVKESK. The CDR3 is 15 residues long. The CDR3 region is CASSDDRDSQETQYF. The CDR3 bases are TGTGCCAGCAGCGACGACCGGGACAGTCAAGAGACCCAGTACTTC. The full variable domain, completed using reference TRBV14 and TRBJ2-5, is EAGVTQFPSHSVIEKGQTVTLRCDPISGHDNLYWYRRVMGKEIKFLLHFVKESKQDESGMPNNRFLAERTGGTYSTLKVQPAELEDSGVYFCASSDDRDSQETQYFGPGTRLLVL.